The next 26 T cell receptor beta chains were all read from a single sample in a study of shared T cell receptors in the human thymus. Here immunoSEQ multiplex PCR was the method, and the copy in TCRdb shows in-frame clones only, minus some. Here the sample spans about 380,000 clones, about 95% being singletons. What was sequenced was thymocytes. These receptors all stem from a human donor.

The chain combines TRBV28 with TRBJ2-3, with a possible D match to TRBD1 (6 bases). This CDR3 is 18 amino acids long. The V end was cut by 4 bases, the J end by 0 bases, with 20 bases between. CDR1 MDHEN and CDR2 SYDVKM come from the germline V gene. CDR3 bases: TGTGCCAGCAGTTCATCGGCCAGAGGGGGACCTAGCACAGATACGCAGTATTTT. Residues: CASSSSARGGPSTDTQYF. Full variable domain (missing parts from reference TRBV28 and TRBJ2-3): DVKVTQSSRYLVKRTGEKVFLECVQDMDHENMFWYRQDPGLGLRLIYFSYDVKMKEKGDIPEGYSVSREKKERFSLILESASTNQTSMYLCASSSSARGGPSTDTQYFGPGTRLTVL.

The chain couples TRBV18 to TRBJ2-5; TRBD2 matches at 7 bases. This CDR3 spans 15 amino acids. The J segment lost 0 bases and the V segment lost 3 bases, leaving 4 bases of the junction unmatched. Germline V gene sequence: CDR1 KGHSH, CDR2 LQKENI. The CDR3 loop reads CASSPLADYQETQYF. CDR3 in DNA: TGTGCCAGCTCACCGCTAGCGGACTACCAAGAGACCCAGTACTTC.

The V gene is TRBV28, the J gene TRBJ2-3, with D maybe TRBD2 (7 bases). The length of the CDR3 is 15 residues. Trimming cost V 7 bases and J 2 bases, with 16 bases left between them. CDR1 and CDR2 from the germline V gene are MDHEN and SYDVKM. CDR3 region: CASTLAGASTDTQYF. For the CDR3, the DNA is TGTGCCAGCACCTTGGCGGGGGCCTCCACAGATACGCAGTATTTT.

This clone is a singleton in its sample. The CDR3 sequence: CASSPNGPKETQYF. CDR3 coding DNA: TGTGCCAGCAGCCCTAACGGGCCAAAAGAGACCCAGTACTTC. The chain couples TRBV7-6 to TRBJ2-5; no reliable D call. Trimming stripped 5 bases from V and 3 bases from J, with 13 bases between. The CDR3 spans 14 residues. Germline V gene sequence: CDR1 SGHVS, CDR2 FNYEAQ.

The V call is TRBV11-2, the J call TRBJ2-7; 15 bases line up with TRBD2. V shed 5 bases, J shed 7 bases, and the junction held 15 bases outside the gene matches. The CDR3 runs to 18 residues. From germline, CDR1 is SGHAT and CDR2 FQNNGV. This CDR3 reads CASSPSSGTSGGLIEQYF. In nucleotides, the CDR3 is TGTGCCAGCAGCCCATCTTCGGGGACTAGCGGGGGGTTAATAGAGCAGTACTTC. The complete variable domain, with remaining parts taken from reference TRBV11-2 and TRBJ2-7, reads EAGVAQSPRYKIIEKRQSVAFWCNPISGHATLYWYQQILGQGPKLLIQFQNNGVVDDSQLPKDRFSAERLKGVDSTLKIQPAKLEDSAVYLCASSPSSGTSGGLIEQYFGPGTRLTVT.

This clone was picked up one time. The V gene is TRBV6-5, the J gene TRBJ2-7; TRBD2 matches 10 bases. Germline V gives CDR1 MNHEY, CDR2 SVGAGI. The ends lost 2 bases at V and 5 bases at J; junction bases unmatched: 9. The CDR3 length is 16 residues. For the CDR3, the DNA is TGTGCCAGCAGTTACGCGTCTAGCGGGAGCATCGACGAGCAGTACTTC. Its translation is CASSYASSGSIDEQYF.

The genes are TRBV5-1 and TRBJ1-1; D is unclear. Germline V gene sequence: CDR1 SGHRS, CDR2 YFSETQ. CDR3 size: 13 residues. V was shortened by 4 bases and J by 5 bases, with 12 bases between the two germline ends. For the CDR3, the DNA is TGCGCCAGCAGCCCTCCGGCGGGGACTGAAGCTTTCTTT. Translation: CASSPPAGTEAFF. The full variable domain, its missing parts supplied by reference TRBV5-1 and TRBJ1-1, is KAGVTQTPRYLIKTRGQQVTLSCSPISGHRSVSWYQQTPGQGLQFLFEYFSETQRNKGNFPGRFSGRQFSNSRSEMNVSTLELGDSALYLCASSPPAGTEAFFGQGTRLTVV.

V is TRBV13 and J is TRBJ1-5; TRBD1 might be the D (6 bases). Germline V lookup: CDR1 PRHDT, CDR2 FYEKMQ (reference sequence). The V and J ends lost 7 bases and 0 bases respectively, with 25 bases between them. This CDR3 has 19 residues. CDR3 coding DNA: TGTGCCAGCATCAAACAGGGAGAGTTTGGGAGTTCTAGCAATCAGCCCCAGCATTTT. This gives the protein CASIKQGEFGSSSNQPQHF.

The CDR3 reads CASSQRYSRQGLGGYTF. The CDR3, as DNA: TGCGCCAGCAGCCAACGCTATAGCCGGCAGGGACTAGGTGGCTACACCTTC. The chain recombines TRBV4-3 with TRBJ1-2, with D possibly TRBD1 on 5 matching bases. The V gene's germline CDR1 is LGHNA and CDR2 YSLEER. Trimming cost V 2 bases and J 7 bases, with 23 bases left between them. This CDR3 contains 17 residues.

This clone came up once. This chain links TRBV4-3 with TRBJ2-7; perhaps TRBD1 as D (6 bases). Trimming shortened V by 0 bases and J by 4 bases, and 16 bases separated the two germline ends. This CDR3 has 16 amino acids. Germline CDR1 and CDR2: LGHNA and YSLEER. The CDR3 DNA reads as TGCGCCAGCAGCCAAGACTGGGCGGACAGCACTTACGAGCAGTACTTC. Protein: CASSQDWADSTYEQYF.

This clone was counted once. J is TRBJ2-7 and V is TRBV5-6; D possibly uses TRBD1 or TRBD2 (6 bases each). CDR3 length: 15 residues. Germline V lookup: CDR1 SGHDT, CDR2 YYEEEE. V lost 1 base and J lost 2, with 13 bases in between. The CDR3 region has the DNA TGTGCCAGCAGCTTGAAAGGACGGGGGCCCTACGAGCAGTACTTC. Translation: CASSLKGRGPYEQYF.

The chain employs TRBV28 and TRBJ2-5; 7 nucleotides match TRBD1. The assigned J gene may be wrong: the sequence end matches TRBJ2-7 better. In germline, CDR1 is MDHEN, CDR2 SYDVKM. The CDR3 covers 13 residues. This chain's CDR3 is CASRYDRDYEQYF. The CDR3, as DNA: TGTGCCAGCAGGTACGACAGGGACTACGAGCAGTACTTC.

This clone was recorded only once. This chain joins TRBV9 and TRBJ1-2; the D gene is possibly TRBD1 (5 bases). This CDR3 has 13 amino acids. The V and J ends lost 2 bases and 8 bases respectively, with 13 bases between them. From germline, CDR1 is SGDLS and CDR2 YYNGEE. This CDR3 is CASSVTGTEGYTF. DNA for the CDR3: TGTGCCAGCAGCGTCACCGGGACTGAGGGCTACACCTTC. The full variable domain, in which reference TRBV9 and TRBJ1-2 provide the parts outside the CDR3, is DSGVTQTPKHLITATGQRVTLRCSPRSGDLSVYWYQQSLDQGLQFLIQYYNGEERAKGNILERFSAQQFPDLHSELNLSSLELGDSALYFCASSVTGTEGYTFGSGTRLTVV.

V and J are TRBV6-5 and TRBJ1-2; D is undetermined. This CDR3 contains 14 residues. Germline V gives CDR1 MNHEY, CDR2 SVGAGI. V was pared by 6 bases and J by 2 bases, with 13 bases between. The CDR3 DNA sequence: TGTGCCAGCAGGACGTCGGACGGGAACTATGGCTACACCTTC. Translated, it gives CASRTSDGNYGYTF.

CDR3 protein: CASSDRTGEGYTF. The CDR3 DNA sequence: TGTGCCAGCAGTGATAGGACAGGGGAAGGCTACACCTTC. The rearrangement joins TRBV6-1 to TRBJ1-2, with TRBD1 matching 9 bases. With 3 bases clipped from V and 8 bases from J, the junction kept 4 bases outside the gene matches. Germline CDR1 and CDR2: MNHNS and SASEGT. CDR3 length: 13 amino acids.

This chain links TRBV10-3 with TRBJ2-6; no clear D gene. CDR3 length: 16 amino acids. The germline V and J ends were trimmed by 6 bases and 1 base, with 13 bases remaining between them. Looked up from germline, CDR1 is ENHRY and CDR2 is SYGVKD. In DNA, the CDR3 is TGTGCCATCAGCCCCGGGCCTTTATCTGGGGCCAACGTCCTGACTTTC. It codes for CAISPGPLSGANVLTF.

CDR3 sequence (DNA): TGCGCCAGCAGCCAGGCCAGGGGGTACGAGCAGTACTTC. It is translated as CASSQARGYEQYF. The chain has TRBV4-3 and TRBJ2-7, with TRBD1 identical over 7 bases. This CDR3 has 13 amino acids. The V and J ends lost 3 bases and 4 bases, in that order; junction bases with no gene match: 3. CDR1 is LGHNA and CDR2 is YSLEER in the germline V gene.

This rearrangement joins TRBV6-5 to TRBJ1-2, with TRBD1 as a possible D gene (5 bases). V lost 7 bases and J 8 bases, leaving 17 bases between the germline ends. The V gene's germline CDR1 is MNHEY and CDR2 SVGAGI. This CDR3 is built from 13 residues. The chain's CDR3 is CASTGGSRRGYTF. Here the CDR3 DNA reads TGTGCCAGCACGGGGGGGTCCCGTCGGGGCTACACCTTC.

This chain joins TRBV6-1 and TRBJ1-4; TRBD1 matches 7 bases. The CDR3 is made up of 14 amino acids. The germline V gene encodes CDR1 MNHNS and CDR2 SASEGT. After removal of 4 bases from V and 8 bases from J, the junction contained 7 bases not matched to a gene. The CDR3 nucleotides are TGTGCCAGCAGTGGGTGGACAGGACGAGAAAAACTGTTTTTT. Its protein is CASSGWTGREKLFF.

The V and J genes are TRBV9 and TRBJ2-2, with TRBD2 matching 8 bases. The germline CDR1 and CDR2 sequences are SGDLS and YYNGEE. This CDR3 spans 18 amino acids. The trim removed 0 bases at V and 6 bases at J, leaving 13 bases unmatched. As DNA, the CDR3 is TGTGCCAGCAGCGTAGGTCTTAGCGGGACGCACATTTCCGGGGAGCTGTTTTTT. Amino acids: CASSVGLSGTHISGELFF.

V and J are TRBV19 and TRBJ2-6, with D hard to call. Trimming removed 7 bases from V and 1 base from J, with 8 bases in between. Germline-derived CDR1 and CDR2 are LNHDA and SQIVND (reference sequence). The CDR3 is 14 amino acids. CDR3 sequence reads: CASKTASGANVLTF. Written as DNA, the CDR3 is TGTGCCAGTAAAACAGCTTCTGGGGCCAACGTCCTGACTTTC.

The chain couples TRBV6-5 to TRBJ2-5; TRBD2 aligns across 12 bases. Germline values: CDR1 MNHEY, CDR2 SVGAGI. CDR3 length: 16 residues. V shed 4 bases and J 2 bases; nucleotides not matched to a gene: 5. In DNA, the CDR3 is TGTGCCAGCAGTTTGGGACTAGCGGGCCCTCAAGAGACCCAGTACTTC. Translation: CASSLGLAGPQETQYF.

The gene calls are TRBV27 and TRBJ2-7, with 7 nucleotides matching TRBD1. The CDR3 extends over 13 amino acids. The germline CDR1 and CDR2 sequences are MNHEY and SMNVEV (reference sequence). Losses at the gene ends were 2 bases for V and 10 bases for J; bases not matched to a gene: 8. This chain's CDR3 is CASSLALDRDQYF. The CDR3 DNA sequence: TGTGCCAGCAGTTTAGCCCTAGACAGGGATCAGTACTTC.

The J gene is TRBJ2-1, the V gene TRBV28; D is undetermined. The CDR3 length is 13 residues. The V end was cut by 10 bases, the J end by 1 base, with 11 bases between. Germline V gives CDR1 MDHEN, CDR2 SYDVKM. CDR3 coding DNA: TGTGCCATCAGAGAGGAATCCTACAATGAGCAGTTCTTC. Translated, it gives CAIREESYNEQFF.

This chain connects TRBV11-2 to TRBJ1-5, with TRBD1 matching over 8 bases. V lost 5 bases to trimming and J lost 0 bases; unmatched junction nucleotides: 6. Germline values: CDR1 SGHAT, CDR2 FQNNGV. The CDR3 loop spans 16 amino acids. CDR3 sequence reads: CASSPPGQDSNQPQHF. CDR3 sequence (DNA): TGTGCCAGCAGCCCACCGGGACAGGATAGCAATCAGCCCCAGCATTTT.

The chain combines TRBV28 with TRBJ2-7; 10 nucleotides align to TRBD2. The CDR3 length is 14 residues. From germline, CDR1 is MDHEN and CDR2 SYDVKM. With V trimmed by 5 bases and J by 3 bases, 4 bases remained unmatched. CDR3 sequence reads: CASSGGTSVYEQYF. The CDR3, as DNA: TGTGCCAGCAGTGGGGGGACTAGCGTCTACGAGCAGTACTTC.